This T cell receptor beta chain was sequenced during a study of T cells in Graves' hyperthyroidism and ophthalmopathy. Looking at the study overall: Peripheral blood samples were taken at initial diagnosis, prior to any treatment. The study, taken as a whole, reports: In blood, most of the thyroid clonotypes expanded above 0.001 were also present.

V was cut by 6 bases and J by 0 bases, with 14 bases left in between. CDR1 is ENHRY, CDR2 SYGVKD, per germline. This CDR3 spans 15 amino acids. Researchers amplified the TCR beta CDR3 regions from RNA transcripts. The TCR CDR3 was amplified in a first-round RT-PCR using the HTBI primer set. TCRdb re-called the multiplex PCR reads through MiXCR, storing one row per CDR3 protein. The table records fewer than 600,000 distinct CDR3 sequences, about 15% of them present only once. Turning to this clonotype: Its antigen is as yet unknown.

Each patient was aged 18 to 65 and had newly diagnosed hyperthyroidism of under 2 months' duration. The chain has TRBV10-3 and TRBJ1-2; D call uncertain. This clonotype was obtained from a woman in her late teens or twenties with Graves' hyperthyroidism. Sequencing used blood. In DNA, the CDR3 is TGTGCCATCAGCACCCCAGACCGAACTAACTATGGCTACACCTTC. Protein product: CAISTPDRTNYGYTF.